In its sample, the clone carrying this TCR beta chain was seen many times. Its antigen is as yet unknown. Calling Graves' hyperthyroidism stable meant ophthalmopathy did not progress within 18 months. For the diagnoses, clinical symptoms, serum thyroxine and TRAb, thyroid ultrasound and orbital computed tomography were used. Using RNA transcripts as the source, TCR beta CDR3 regions were amplified. First-round RT-PCR of the TCR CDR3 relied on the HTBI primer set. TCRdb analysed the multiplex PCR reads with MiXCR anew, one entry per CDR3 protein. The sample has some 620,000 distinct CDR3 sequences, 15% to 20% seen once. The data derive from a study of T cells in Graves' hyperthyroidism and ophthalmopathy. Study-level findings and limits: Among thyroid clonotypes expanded above 0.001, most also appeared in blood.

Germline V CDR1 and CDR2: MNHEY, SVGEGT. V dropped 6 bases and J dropped 3; count of bases not matched to a gene: 4. There are 13 residues in the CDR3. This sequence was found in a woman aged 30 to 39 with Graves' hyperthyroidism. The gene calls are TRBV6-2 or TRBV6-3 and TRBJ2-5; 7 bases match TRBD1. Material for sequencing was blood. CDR3 DNA: TGTGCCAGCAGGGACAGGTTCAAAGAGACCCAGTACTTC. Protein: CASRDRFKETQYF.